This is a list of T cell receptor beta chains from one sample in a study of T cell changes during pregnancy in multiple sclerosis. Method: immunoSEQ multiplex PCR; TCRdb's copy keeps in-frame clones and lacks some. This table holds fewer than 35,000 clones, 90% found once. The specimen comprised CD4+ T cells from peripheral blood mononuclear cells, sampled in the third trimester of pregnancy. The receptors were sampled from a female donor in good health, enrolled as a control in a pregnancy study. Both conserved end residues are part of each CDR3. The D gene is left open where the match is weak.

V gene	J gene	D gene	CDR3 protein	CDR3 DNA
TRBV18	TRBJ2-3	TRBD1	CASSPTGVRTDTQYF	TGTGCCAGCTCGCCTACAGGGGTCAGGACAGATACGCAGTATTTT
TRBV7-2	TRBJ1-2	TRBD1	CASSSRQGVVGYTF	TGTGCCAGCAGCTCCCGACAGGGGGTTGTTGGCTACACCTTC
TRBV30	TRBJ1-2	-	CAWNLGLLNYGYTF	TGTGCCTGGAACCTGGGACTTCTTAACTATGGCTACACCTTC
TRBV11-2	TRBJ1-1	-	CASSLEDKTTEAFF	TGTGCCAGCAGCTTAGAAGACAAGACCACTGAAGCTTTCTTT
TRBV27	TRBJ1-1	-	CASSLWGGEGTEAFF	TGTGCCAGCAGTTTATGGGGGGGAGAAGGCACTGAAGCTTTCTTT
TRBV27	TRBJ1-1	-	CASTPLGGPTNTEAFF	TGTGCCAGCACTCCTCTAGGCGGTCCTACCAACACTGAAGCTTTCTTT
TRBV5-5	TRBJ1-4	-	CASNLGGANEKLFF	TGTGCCAGCAACCTGGGGGGTGCTAATGAAAAACTGTTTTTT
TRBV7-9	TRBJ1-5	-	CASSPKNQPQHF	TGTGCCAGCAGCCCAAAAAATCAGCCCCAGCATTTT
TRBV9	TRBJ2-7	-	CASSAGVPYEQYF	TGTGCCAGCAGCGCGGGGGTCCCTTACGAGCAGTACTTC
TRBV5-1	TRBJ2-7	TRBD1	CASSLGVGQVFYEQYF	TGCGCCAGCAGCTTGGGGGTTGGACAGGTTTTCTACGAGCAGTACTTC
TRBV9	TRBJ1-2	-	CASSGPGGLSGYTF	TGTGCCAGCAGCGGCCCCGGGGGATTATCTGGCTACACCTTC
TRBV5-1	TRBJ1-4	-	CASSLPGEKLFF	TGCGCCAGCAGCTTACCAGGAGAAAAACTGTTTTTT
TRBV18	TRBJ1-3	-	CASSPLPPQGNSGNTIYF	TGTGCCAGCTCACCGCTACCCCCTCAGGGGAACTCTGGAAACACCATATATTTT
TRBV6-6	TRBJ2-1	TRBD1	CASSYSQGQGNNEQFF	TGTGCCAGCAGTTACTCCCAGGGACAGGGAAACAATGAGCAGTTCTTC
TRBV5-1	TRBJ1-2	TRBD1	CASSSTGVMAANYGYTF	TGCGCCAGCAGCTCGACAGGGGTCATGGCAGCTAACTATGGCTACACCTTC